These 18 T cell receptor beta chains originate from one sample sequenced in a study of blood T cell repertoires in COVID-19 (dated by TCRdb to about 2020). Library construction relied on the immunoSEQ multiplex PCR assay. TCRdb obtained this table from immuneACCESS and retained in-frame rearrangements with V and J assigned. These tables miss some clones; where compared with another copy, unresolved V genes account for less than half of the shortfall, and the remainder is unexplained. The sample profile shows approximately 200,000 clones; about 85% of them were found once. 2.5% to 3.5% of the sample belongs to the ten largest clones. The sequencing input was peripheral blood. The receptor source for this set is a man aged 45 to 65 who had recovered from COVID-19.

The chain uses TRBV5-1 and TRBJ2-3; TRBD1 might be the D (6 bases). This CDR3 comprises 15 residues. The V gene's germline CDR1 is SGHRS and CDR2 YFSETQ. V gave up 3 bases and J gave up 5 bases, with 16 bases separating them. CDR3 protein: CASSSITRTVDTQYF. The CDR3 DNA follows: TGCGCCAGCAGCTCTATAACCCGGACAGTAGATACGCAGTATTTT. Filled out from reference TRBV5-1 and TRBJ2-3, the complete variable domain reads KAGVTQTPRYLIKTRGQQVTLSCSPISGHRSVSWYQQTPGQGLQFLFEYFSETQRNKGNFPGRFSGRQFSNSRSEMNVSTLELGDSALYLCASSSITRTVDTQYFGPGTRLTVL.

This clone has at least ten counts. The chain recombines TRBV12-5 with TRBJ1-1; D gene uncertain. CDR1 is LGHNT and CDR2 is FRNRAP in the germline V gene. The CDR3 contains 12 residues. V lost 5 bases and J 1 base, leaving 5 bases between the germline ends. The CDR3 here is CASGAENTEAFF. Written as DNA, the CDR3 is TGTGCTAGTGGTGCGGAGAACACTGAAGCTTTCTTT.

This rearrangement joins TRBV24-1 to TRBJ1-4; maybe TRBD1 (5 bases). The CDR3 is 15 amino acids. Germline CDR1 is KGHDR and CDR2 is SFDVKD. V was pared by 3 bases and J by 8 bases, with 15 bases between. The CDR3 is CATSDPRQGGEKLFF. CDR3 bases: TGTGCCACCAGTGATCCCCGGCAGGGAGGAGAAAAACTGTTTTTT.

V and J are TRBV9 and TRBJ2-5; 11 bases align to TRBD1. CDR1 is SGDLS, CDR2 YYNGEE, per germline. Germline trimming cut 3 bases from V and 0 bases from J; bases unmatched to any gene: 7. The CDR3 covers 17 residues. CDR3: CASSGTGGNTYQETQYF. DNA for the CDR3: TGTGCCAGCAGCGGGACAGGGGGCAACACGTACCAAGAGACCCAGTACTTC.

The chain is built from TRBV3-1 (or the pseudogene TRBV3-2) and TRBJ2-1, with 7 bases identical to TRBD1. Germline V lookup: CDR1 LGHDT, CDR2 YNNKEL (reference sequence). The CDR3 covers 15 residues. With 0 bases clipped from V and 7 bases from J, the junction kept 6 bases outside the gene matches. CDR3 loop: CASSQDGTETNEQFF. The CDR3 DNA reads TGTGCCAGCAGCCAAGACGGGACAGAGACTAATGAGCAGTTCTTC.

The genes are TRBV19 and TRBJ1-5; the match to TRBD1 covers 7 bases. Germline V gene sequence: CDR1 LNHDA, CDR2 SQIVND (reference sequence). The CDR3 runs to 14 residues. V was pared by 4 bases and J by 4 bases, with 4 bases of the junction left unmatched. The CDR3 nucleotides are TGTGCCAGTAGTACTACAGGGGCAAATCAGCCCCAGCATTTT. This translates into CASSTTGANQPQHF.

J is TRBJ2-7 and V is TRBV2; 12 nucleotides line up with TRBD2. The V segment lost 7 bases and the J segment 7 bases; nucleotides outside the gene matches: 8. Germline V gene lookup returns CDR1 SNHLY and CDR2 FYNNEI. The CDR3 sequence is 14 residues long. CDR3 in DNA: TGTGCCAGCACATCTAGCGGGAGGGTGGGTGAGCAGTACTTC. Its protein is CASTSSGRVGEQYF. The full variable domain, with the rest looked up from reference TRBV2 and TRBJ2-7, is EPEVTQTPSHQVTQMGQEVILRCVPISNHLYFYWYRQILGQKVEFLVSFYNNEISEKSEIFDDQFSVERPDGSNFTLKIRSTKLEDSAMYFCASTSSGRVGEQYFGPGTRLTVT.

J is TRBJ1-2 and V is TRBV6-5; maybe TRBD1 (6 bases). With 4 bases removed from V and 7 bases from J, the gap between germline ends came to 13 bases. Per germline, CDR1 MNHEY and CDR2 SVGAGI. The CDR3 length is 13 residues. The CDR3 region is CASSSTGWGGYTF. The CDR3 nucleotides read TGTGCCAGCAGTTCGACAGGCTGGGGTGGCTACACCTTC.

This chain connects TRBV6-2 or TRBV6-3 to TRBJ1-1, with D possibly being TRBD1 (6 bases). The V gene lost 3 bases and the J gene lost 1 base, with 30 bases spanning the gap. From germline, CDR1 is MNHEY and CDR2 SVGEGT. CDR3 length equals 21 residues. The CDR3 here is CASSYYPPLVFIRQENTEAFF. For the CDR3, the DNA is TGTGCCAGCAGTTATTATCCCCCATTGGTTTTTATTCGACAGGAGAACACTGAAGCTTTCTTT.

For the CDR3, the DNA is TGTGCCACCAGTGATATTTCCGGTCGACAGGGCGTGAGCACCGGGGAGCTGTTTTTT. As protein: CATSDISGRQGVSTGELFF. V usage is TRBV24-1 and J usage is TRBJ2-2, with 7 bases lining up with TRBD1. Germline V lookup: CDR1 KGHDR, CDR2 SFDVKD. The CDR3 length is 19 residues. The V and J ends lost 3 bases and 4 bases, in that order; junction bases with no gene match: 16.

The chain carries TRBV28 and TRBJ2-2, with 7 bases that match TRBD1. The CDR3 sequence is 15 residues long. Germline V gene lookup returns CDR1 MDHEN and CDR2 SYDVKM. The J segment lost 5 bases and the V segment lost 5 bases, leaving 8 bases of the junction unmatched. CDR3 protein: CASSPTDRVTGELFF. CDR3 nucleotides: TGTGCCAGCAGTCCTACCGACAGGGTGACCGGGGAGCTGTTTTTT.

This clone came up once. The rearrangement uses TRBV30 and TRBJ2-7, with TRBD1 as a possible D gene (7 bases). Germline V gene data show CDR1 as GTSNPN and CDR2 as SVGIG (reference sequence). Between the trimmed V and J ends, which lost 5 bases and 4 bases, there was a span of 15 bases. The CDR3 runs to 13 residues. In DNA form, the CDR3 reads TGTGCCTGGGCGGGACAGTTACTTTACGAGCAGTACTTC. Amino acids: CAWAGQLLYEQYF.

This chain uses TRBV3-1 (or the pseudogene TRBV3-2) with TRBJ1-6; 10 bases fit TRBD1. CDR1 and CDR2 from the germline V gene are LGHDT and YNNKEL (reference sequence). Trimming cost V 7 bases and J 10 bases; bases outside gene matches: 10. The length of the CDR3 is 15 residues. CDR3 sequence: CASTRTGGGGSPLHF. The CDR3 nucleotides read TGTGCCAGCACCCGGACAGGGGGTGGTGGATCACCCCTCCACTTT.

This sequence joins TRBV5-8 and TRBJ2-5, with D possibly matching TRBD2 (6 bases). V shed 4 bases and J shed 5 bases, with 21 bases lying between them. The CDR3 is 16 residues long. CDR1 and CDR2 from the germline V gene are SGHTS and YDEGEE. Written as DNA, the CDR3 is TGTGCCAGCAGCGACTGGGACGGAGCCCGGGGGGAGACCCAGTACTTC. It encodes CASSDWDGARGETQYF.

The chain recombines TRBV30 with TRBJ1-6; tentative D call: TRBD1 (5 bases). V was trimmed by 4 bases and J by 7 bases, leaving 11 bases between them. The germline CDR1 and CDR2 sequences are GTSNPN and SVGIG (reference sequence). CDR3 length equals 13 residues. The CDR3 reads CAWMGQFNSPLHF. CDR3 DNA sequence: TGTGCCTGGATGGGGCAGTTCAATTCACCCCTCCACTTT.

The J gene is TRBJ1-2, the V gene TRBV27, with a tentative D call TRBD1 (5 bases). The germline V gene encodes CDR1 MNHEY and CDR2 SMNVEV (reference sequence). Trimming took 6 bases from V and 3 from J, leaving 20 bases between them. The CDR3 has 16 residues. The CDR3 spells CASRPEPGGRDYGYTF. The CDR3 region has the DNA TGTGCCAGCAGACCCGAGCCCGGGGGTCGTGACTATGGCTACACCTTC.

This rearrangement joins TRBV28 to TRBJ2-7; D gene ambiguous. Germline V gives CDR1 MDHEN, CDR2 SYDVKM. Deletions cut 6 bases from V and 0 bases from J, with 9 bases between. The CDR3 totals 13 residues. The CDR3 reads CASSPAPSYEQYF. The CDR3 DNA sequence: TGTGCCAGCAGCCCAGCGCCCTCCTACGAGCAGTACTTC.

The rearrangement joins TRBV5-4 to TRBJ2-4; 9 nucleotides line up with TRBD1. Germline V gene lookup returns CDR1 SGHNT and CDR2 YYREEE (reference sequence). The CDR3 totals 15 residues. V gave up 4 bases and J gave up 4 bases; unmatched junction bases: 6. CDR3 sequence (DNA): TGTGCCAGCAGCACCCCACAGGGGGCGAAAAACATTCAGTACTTC. This codes for CASSTPQGAKNIQYF.